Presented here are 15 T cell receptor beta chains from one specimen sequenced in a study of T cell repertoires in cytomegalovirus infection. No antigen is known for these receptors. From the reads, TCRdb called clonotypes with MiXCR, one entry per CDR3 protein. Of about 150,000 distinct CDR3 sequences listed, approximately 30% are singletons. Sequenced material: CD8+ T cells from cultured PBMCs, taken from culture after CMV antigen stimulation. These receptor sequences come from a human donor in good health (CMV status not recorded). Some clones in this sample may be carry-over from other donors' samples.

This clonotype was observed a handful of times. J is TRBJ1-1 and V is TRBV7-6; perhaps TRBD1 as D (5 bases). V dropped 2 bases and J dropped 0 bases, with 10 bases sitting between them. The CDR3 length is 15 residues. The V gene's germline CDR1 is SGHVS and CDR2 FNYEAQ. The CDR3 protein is CASSLLWGMNTEAFF. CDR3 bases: TGTGCCAGCAGCTTATTATGGGGCATGAACACTGAAGCTTTCTTT.

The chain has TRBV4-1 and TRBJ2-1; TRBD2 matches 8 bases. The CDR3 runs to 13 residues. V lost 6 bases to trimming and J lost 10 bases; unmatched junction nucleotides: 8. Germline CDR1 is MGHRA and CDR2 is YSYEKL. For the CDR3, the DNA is TGCGCCAGCAGGCAGGGGACTAGGAGCGAGCAGTTCTTC. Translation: CASRQGTRSEQFF.

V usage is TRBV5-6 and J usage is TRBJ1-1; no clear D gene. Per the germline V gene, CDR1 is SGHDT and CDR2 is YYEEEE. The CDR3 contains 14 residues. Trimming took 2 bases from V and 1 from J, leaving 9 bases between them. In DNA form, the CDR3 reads TGTGCCAGCAGCTTAGCTAACGAGAACACTGAAGCTTTCTTT. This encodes CASSLANENTEAFF.

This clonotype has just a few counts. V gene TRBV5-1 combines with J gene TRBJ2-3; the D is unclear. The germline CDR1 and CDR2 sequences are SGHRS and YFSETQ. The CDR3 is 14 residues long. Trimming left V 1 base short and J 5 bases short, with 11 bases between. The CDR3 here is CASSLFQSGDTQYF. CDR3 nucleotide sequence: TGCGCCAGCAGCTTGTTCCAGAGTGGAGATACGCAGTATTTT.

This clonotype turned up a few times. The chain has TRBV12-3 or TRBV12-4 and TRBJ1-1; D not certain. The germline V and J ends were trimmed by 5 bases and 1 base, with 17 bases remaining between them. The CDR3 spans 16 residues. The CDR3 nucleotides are TGTGCCAGCAGTCCTTACCCCGTACCCCCGAACACTGAAGCTTTCTTT. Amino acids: CASSPYPVPPNTEAFF.

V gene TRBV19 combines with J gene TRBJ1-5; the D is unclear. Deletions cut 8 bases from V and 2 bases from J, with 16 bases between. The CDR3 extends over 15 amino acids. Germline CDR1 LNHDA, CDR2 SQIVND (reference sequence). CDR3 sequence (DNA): TGTGCCAGTCAACTGGGGTTCAGCGGCAATCAGCCCCAGCATTTT. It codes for CASQLGFSGNQPQHF.

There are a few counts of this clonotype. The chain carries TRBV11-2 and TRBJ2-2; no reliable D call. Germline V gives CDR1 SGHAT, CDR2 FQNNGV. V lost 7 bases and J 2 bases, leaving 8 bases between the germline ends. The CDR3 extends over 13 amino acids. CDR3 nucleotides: TGTGCCAGCATAGTACTTAACACCGGGGAGCTGTTTTTT. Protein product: CASIVLNTGELFF.

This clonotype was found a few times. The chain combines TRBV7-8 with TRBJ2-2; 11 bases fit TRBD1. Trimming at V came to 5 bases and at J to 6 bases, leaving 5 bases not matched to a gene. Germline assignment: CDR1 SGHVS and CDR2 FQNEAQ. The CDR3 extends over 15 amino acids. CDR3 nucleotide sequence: TGTGCCAGCAGCGGGACAGGGGGATTGGCCGGGGAGCTGTTTTTT. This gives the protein CASSGTGGLAGELFF.

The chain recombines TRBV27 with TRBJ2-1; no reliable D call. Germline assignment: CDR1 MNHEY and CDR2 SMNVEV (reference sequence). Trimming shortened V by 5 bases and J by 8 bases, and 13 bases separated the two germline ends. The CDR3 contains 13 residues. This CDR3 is CASSTPSVDEQFF. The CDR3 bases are TGTGCCAGCAGTACCCCCTCAGTGGATGAGCAGTTCTTC.

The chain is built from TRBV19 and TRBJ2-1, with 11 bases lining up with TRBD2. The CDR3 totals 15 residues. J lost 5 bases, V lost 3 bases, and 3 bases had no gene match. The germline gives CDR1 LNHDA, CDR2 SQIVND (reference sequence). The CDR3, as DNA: TGTGCCAGTAGTATCACTAGCGGGGGCGACAATGAGCAGTTCTTC. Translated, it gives CASSITSGGDNEQFF.

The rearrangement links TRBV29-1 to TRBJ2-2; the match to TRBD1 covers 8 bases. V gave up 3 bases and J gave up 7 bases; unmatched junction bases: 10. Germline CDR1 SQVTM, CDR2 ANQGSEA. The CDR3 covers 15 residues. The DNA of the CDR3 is TGCAGCGTTGAGAGGGGACAGGCCCCTAACGGGGAGCTGTTTTTT. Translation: CSVERGQAPNGELFF.

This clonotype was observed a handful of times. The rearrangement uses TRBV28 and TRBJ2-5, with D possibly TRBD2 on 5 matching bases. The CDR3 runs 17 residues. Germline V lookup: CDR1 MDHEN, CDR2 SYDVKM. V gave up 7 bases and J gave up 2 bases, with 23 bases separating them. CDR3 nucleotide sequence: TGTGCCAGCATTTCTGCCGACCGAGCGGAAGTGCAAGAGACCCAGTACTTC. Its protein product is CASISADRAEVQETQYF. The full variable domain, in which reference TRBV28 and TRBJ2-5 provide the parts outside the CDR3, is DVKVTQSSRYLVKRTGEKVFLECVQDMDHENMFWYRQDPGLGLRLIYFSYDVKMKEKGDIPEGYSVSREKKERFSLILESASTNQTSMYLCASISADRAEVQETQYFGPGTRLLVL.

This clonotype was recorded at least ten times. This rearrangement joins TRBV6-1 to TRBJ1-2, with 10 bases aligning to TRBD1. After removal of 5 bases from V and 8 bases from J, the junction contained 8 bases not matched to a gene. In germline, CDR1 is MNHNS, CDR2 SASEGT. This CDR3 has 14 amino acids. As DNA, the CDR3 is TGTGCCAGCAGTCGTTCCGGGACAGGGGACGGCTACACCTTC. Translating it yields CASSRSGTGDGYTF.

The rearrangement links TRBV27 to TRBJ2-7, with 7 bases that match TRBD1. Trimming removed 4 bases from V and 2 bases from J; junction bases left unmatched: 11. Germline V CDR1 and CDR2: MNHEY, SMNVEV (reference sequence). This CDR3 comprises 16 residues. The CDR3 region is CASSSTAGDSTYEQYF. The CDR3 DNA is TGTGCCAGCAGTTCCACGGCCGGGGACAGCACCTACGAGCAGTACTTC.

The CDR3 coding sequence is TGTGCCAGCAGCCCCATAGGAGACGCACAAGATACGCAGTATTTT. It specifies CASSPIGDAQDTQYF. The chain uses TRBV7-9 and TRBJ2-3, with D hard to call. Trimming removed 5 bases from V and 5 bases from J, with 17 bases in between. The CDR3 contains 15 residues. Germline CDR1 reads SEHNR; CDR2 reads FQNEAQ (reference sequence).